This TCR beta chain was captured by sequencing in a study of blood T cell repertoires in COVID-19. Across the study: COVID-19 samples, acute and convalescent, were from the United States, Italy and Spain. PBMCs, B-cell-depleted T cells, or T cells provided the cDNA or gDNA that made up the material.

Per the original methods: Researchers report that nucleated cell counts were estimated from reference gene primer amplification. The method was immunoSEQ multiplex PCR; TCRdb's version includes in-frame clones alone and lacks a portion of them. V and J calls and clone size are given by that table; D and trimming were obtained from the DNA. This table holds 200,000 to 250,000 clones, around 80% found once. The origin of this receptor is a woman between 65 and 79 years old with acute or convalescent COVID-19. Sequencing input: peripheral blood.

In nucleotides, the CDR3 is TGTGCCAGCAGCGTAGGTACAGGGACAGGGCGTAGCTATGGCTACACCTTC. Protein product: CASSVGTGTGRSYGYTF. The chain has TRBV9 and TRBJ1-2; 9 nucleotides line up with TRBD1. Germline CDR1 and CDR2: SGDLS and YYNGEE. CDR3 length: 17 amino acids. After removal of 0 bases from V and 4 bases from J, the junction contained 10 bases not matched to a gene.